The 6 T cell receptor beta chains below all came from one sample that was sequenced in a study of T-cell reconstitution after alpha-beta-depleted transplantation in children. Preparation of the TCRbeta library used unique molecular identifiers. A single record per CDR3 protein comes from TCRdb applying MiXCR to the PCR reads. The sample contains around 380,000 distinct CDR3 sequences, roughly a tenth of which appear only once. The material was PBMCs from the stem cell graft donor, obtained from the stem cell graft. All receptors derive from a human donor who donated a stem cell graft to a child with acute myeloid leukemia.

The chain combines TRBV2 with TRBJ2-1; D might be TRBD1 (6 bases). V gave up 7 bases and J gave up 2 bases, with 12 bases separating them. Germline assignment: CDR1 SNHLY and CDR2 FYNNEI. This CDR3 spans 14 amino acids. This CDR3 is CASKRTDPYNEQFF. The CDR3 DNA sequence: TGTGCCAGCAAAAGGACAGACCCCTACAATGAGCAGTTCTTC.

This clonotype was seen a few times. This chain connects TRBV2 to TRBJ1-1; 7 nucleotides align to TRBD1. Trimming at V came to 4 bases and at J to 6 bases, leaving 5 bases not matched to a gene. This CDR3 spans 13 amino acids. Looked up from germline, CDR1 is SNHLY and CDR2 is FYNNEI. For the CDR3, the DNA is TGTGCCAGCAGTGGACAGGGTGAAGCTGAAGCTTTCTTT. As protein: CASSGQGEAEAFF.

The chain links TRBV3-1 to TRBJ1-6, with D possibly matching TRBD1 (6 bases). CDR3 length: 15 residues. Germline V gives CDR1 LGHDT, CDR2 YNNKEL (reference sequence). Trimming left V 1 base short and J 8 bases short, with 12 bases between. The CDR3 reads CASSQGGGRDSPLHF. The CDR3 DNA is TGTGCCAGCAGCCAAGGAGGGGGGAGGGATTCACCCCTCCACTTT. The variable domain in full, with the rest retrieved from reference TRBV3-1 and TRBJ1-6, is DTAVSQTPKYLVTQMGNDKSIKCEQNLGHDTMYWYKQDSKKFLKIMFSYNNKELIINETVPNRFSPKSPDKAHLNLHINSLELGDSAVYFCASSQGGGRDSPLHFGNGTRLTVT.

The chain is built from TRBV20-1 and TRBJ1-2; TRBD1 is a possible D gene (5 bases). This CDR3 is built from 15 residues. Looked up from germline, CDR1 is DFQATT and CDR2 is SNEGSKA (reference sequence). V lost 5 bases to trimming and J lost 4 bases, with 20 bases between them. The CDR3 bases are TGCAGTGCTCCGATGGGGGGATTAGAGGGCTATGGCTACACCTTC. As protein: CSAPMGGLEGYGYTF.

The table lists this clonotype with a few counts. The rearrangement links TRBV5-6 to TRBJ2-1; 8 bases are shared with TRBD2. The germline CDR1 and CDR2 sequences are SGHDT and YYEEEE. The CDR3 has 17 residues. Trimming removed 1 base from V and 1 base from J; junction bases left unmatched: 7. The CDR3 loop is CASSLRTGGPSYNEQFF. DNA for the CDR3: TGTGCCAGCAGCTTGAGGACGGGGGGGCCTTCCTACAATGAGCAGTTCTTC.

The table lists this clonotype with many counts. This sequence joins TRBV4-2 and TRBJ1-3, with D maybe TRBD1 (5 bases). Germline CDR1 LGHNA, CDR2 YNFKEQ. CDR3 length: 17 residues. Deletions cut 0 bases from V and 0 bases from J, with 12 bases between. CDR3 protein: CASSQDRGGSSGNTIYF. The CDR3 region has the DNA TGTGCCAGCAGCCAAGATAGGGGCGGAAGCTCTGGAAACACCATATATTTT.